These 30 T cell receptor beta chains came from one sample sequenced in a study of blood T cell repertoires in COVID-19. Sequencing was performed with immunoSEQ multiplex PCR; in TCRdb, only in-frame clones are kept and a portion is missing. The sample lists approximately 140,000 clones; around 80% were seen once. The sample consisted of peripheral blood. Every receptor here comes from a human donor in a cohort sampled during active COVID-19.

This rearrangement joins TRBV2 to TRBJ1-2; possibly TRBD1 for D (5 bases). The length of the CDR3 is 12 residues. The V gene lost 6 bases and the J gene lost 3 bases, with 8 bases spanning the gap. Germline loops: CDR1 SNHLY, CDR2 FYNNEI. The CDR3 DNA follows: TGTGCCAGCAGCCAGGGATACTATGGCTACACCTTC. Protein sequence: CASSQGYYGYTF.

This clone has a single count. The chain joins TRBV9 to TRBJ2-3, with TRBD2 identical over 13 bases. Germline V CDR1 and CDR2: SGDLS, YYNGEE. V gave up 5 bases and J gave up 6 bases; unmatched junction bases: 6. This CDR3 is 15 amino acids long. The CDR3 region has the DNA TGTGCCAGCAGTCGACTAGCGGGGGGCCGGGATACGCAGTATTTT. Its translation: CASSRLAGGRDTQYF. Together with reference TRBV9 and TRBJ2-3, the CDR3 gives the full variable domain: DSGVTQTPKHLITATGQRVTLRCSPRSGDLSVYWYQQSLDQGLQFLIQYYNGEERAKGNILERFSAQQFPDLHSELNLSSLELGDSALYFCASSRLAGGRDTQYFGPGTRLTVL.

V and J are TRBV28 and TRBJ2-1; 9 bases map to TRBD1. Germline V lookup: CDR1 MDHEN, CDR2 SYDVKM. The CDR3 loop spans 16 amino acids. The V and J ends lost 8 bases and 3 bases, in that order; junction bases with no gene match: 11. DNA for the CDR3: TGTGCCAGCCGAGGGGGGGACAGGGCCATCTACAATGAGCAGTTCTTC. Translating gives CASRGGDRAIYNEQFF.

This clone was picked up one time. The V gene is TRBV5-6, the J gene TRBJ1-2, with D possibly TRBD1 on 5 matching bases. The V gene's germline CDR1 is SGHDT and CDR2 YYEEEE. The V end was cut by 0 bases, the J end by 4 bases, with 7 bases between. The CDR3 is 13 residues long. This CDR3 is CASSLGQIYGYTF. CDR3 bases: TGTGCCAGCAGCTTGGGACAGATCTATGGCTACACCTTC.

The genes are TRBV27 and TRBJ1-1; 8 positions match TRBD1. Germline CDR1 MNHEY, CDR2 SMNVEV (reference sequence). The V gene end was trimmed by 6 bases and the J gene end by 4 bases; junction bases not matched to a gene: 10. This CDR3 comprises 15 residues. In DNA, the CDR3 is TGTGCCAGCAGAGAGTGGACAGGGTATTCCACTGAAGCTTTCTTT. Its protein is CASREWTGYSTEAFF.

The genes are TRBV7-9 and TRBJ1-6; possible D gene TRBD1, 6 bases. Between the trimmed V and J ends, which lost 2 bases and 5 bases, there was a span of 7 bases. CDR1 is SEHNR, CDR2 FQNEAQ, per germline (reference sequence). This CDR3 spans 14 amino acids. The CDR3 loop is CASSLRTDNSPLHF. As DNA, the CDR3 is TGTGCCAGCAGCTTAAGGACAGATAATTCACCCCTCCACTTT.

This chain links TRBV7-9 with TRBJ2-6; D gene ambiguous. The V gene's germline CDR1 is SEHNR and CDR2 FQNEAQ (reference sequence). Trimming removed 1 base at V and 1 base at J, with 5 bases between. This CDR3 has 15 amino acids. The CDR3 is CASSLVGSGANVLTF. The CDR3 DNA reads TGTGCCAGCAGCTTAGTCGGGTCTGGGGCCAACGTCCTGACTTTC.

This rearrangement joins TRBV18 to TRBJ1-1; D gene unclear. Trimming cost V 2 bases and J 5 bases, with 15 bases left between them. Germline CDR1 is KGHSH and CDR2 is LQKENI. The CDR3 has 15 amino acids. The CDR3 region is CASSPAGRVGTEAFF. CDR3 bases: TGTGCCAGCTCACCAGCGGGGAGGGTCGGAACTGAAGCTTTCTTT.

V and J are TRBV28 and TRBJ2-7; D perhaps matches TRBD1 (6 bases). There are 14 residues in the CDR3. Germline CDR1 is MDHEN and CDR2 is SYDVKM. Between the trimmed V and J ends, which lost 3 bases and 6 bases, there was a span of 15 bases. CDR3 sequence reads: CASSFRDTLLEQYF. DNA of the CDR3: TGTGCCAGCAGTTTCCGGGACACATTACTCGAGCAGTACTTC.

The genes are TRBV29-1 and TRBJ1-2, with D unclear. CDR3 length: 14 residues. Trimming left V 0 bases short and J 5 bases short, with 13 bases between. Germline V gene lookup returns CDR1 SQVTM and CDR2 ANQGSEA. The DNA of the CDR3 is TGCAGCGTTGAAGACCGGAGGACGTCTTATGGCTACACCTTC. Translating gives CSVEDRRTSYGYTF.

The J gene is TRBJ2-6, the V gene TRBV14, with 11 bases identical to TRBD1. V was clipped by 5 bases and J by 4 bases; unmatched bases: 10. CDR1 is SGHDN and CDR2 is FVKESK in the germline V gene. This CDR3 region has 18 residues. CDR3 coding DNA: TGTGCCAGCAGCTTACGGACAGGGGGCGCGACCGGGGCCAACGTCCTGACTTTC. Its translation: CASSLRTGGATGANVLTF.

The V and J genes are TRBV5-1 and TRBJ2-3; D is unresolved. In germline, CDR1 is SGHRS, CDR2 YFSETQ. This CDR3 spans 15 amino acids. V was trimmed by 0 bases and J by 6 bases, leaving 14 bases between them. The CDR3 region has the DNA TGCGCCAGCAGCTTGGACGGCGGCCGTGATGATACGCAGTATTTT. It is translated as CASSLDGGRDDTQYF. Drawing the rest from reference TRBV5-1 and TRBJ2-3, the complete variable domain is KAGVTQTPRYLIKTRGQQVTLSCSPISGHRSVSWYQQTPGQGLQFLFEYFSETQRNKGNFPGRFSGRQFSNSRSEMNVSTLELGDSALYLCASSLDGGRDDTQYFGPGTRLTVL.

This clone occurred once. This chain joins TRBV5-1 and TRBJ1-2; TRBD1 aligns across 9 bases. CDR1 SGHRS and CDR2 YFSETQ come from the germline V gene. This CDR3 has 15 residues. With V trimmed by 0 bases and J by 8 bases, 8 bases remained unmatched. The CDR3 spells CASSLGGTGMVGYTF. CDR3 in DNA: TGCGCCAGCAGCTTGGGCGGGACAGGGATGGTCGGCTACACCTTC. Based on the CDR3 plus reference TRBV5-1 and TRBJ1-2, the full variable domain is KAGVTQTPRYLIKTRGQQVTLSCSPISGHRSVSWYQQTPGQGLQFLFEYFSETQRNKGNFPGRFSGRQFSNSRSEMNVSTLELGDSALYLCASSLGGTGMVGYTFGSGTRLTVV.

The gene calls are TRBV6-4 and TRBJ2-1; TRBD2 matches 15 bases. With 0 bases clipped from V and 6 bases from J, the junction kept 6 bases outside the gene matches. This CDR3 has 18 amino acids. CDR1 is MRHNA and CDR2 is SNTAGT in the germline V gene. The CDR3 region is CASSDSGGLAGGPNEQFF. The CDR3 DNA reads as TGTGCCAGCAGTGACTCGGGGGGACTAGCGGGGGGCCCCAATGAGCAGTTCTTC.

The chain recombines TRBV11-3 with TRBJ1-1, with TRBD1 matching over 8 bases. The CDR3 extends over 15 amino acids. The V gene's germline CDR1 is SGHNT and CDR2 YENEEA. With V trimmed by 0 bases and J by 4 bases, 4 bases remained unmatched. The CDR3 DNA reads as TGTGCCAGCAGCTTAGATGCCAGGGGGCCCACTGAAGCTTTCTTT. The encoded protein is CASSLDARGPTEAFF. Drawing the rest from reference TRBV11-3 and TRBJ1-1, the complete variable domain is EAGVVQSPRYKIIEKKQPVAFWCNPISGHNTLYWYLQNLGQGPELLIRYENEEAVDDSQLPKDRFSAERLKGVDSTLKIQPAELGDSAVYLCASSLDARGPTEAFFGQGTRLTVV.

The chain combines TRBV12-5 with TRBJ2-5; D is undetermined. Per the germline V gene, CDR1 is LGHNT and CDR2 is FRNRAP. Trimming took off 2 bases at V and 6 bases at J, with 10 bases between the two ends. The CDR3 length is 13 residues. This CDR3 reads CASGLPGGKTQYF. CDR3 sequence (DNA): TGTGCTAGTGGTTTGCCGGGTGGAAAGACCCAGTACTTC.

This chain uses TRBV10-1 with TRBJ2-1, with D unclear. CDR1 is WNHNN and CDR2 is SYGVQD in the germline V gene (reference sequence). The CDR3 is made up of 14 amino acids. Between the trimmed V and J ends, which lost 0 bases and 5 bases, there was a span of 8 bases. The CDR3 spells CASSESQIDNEQFF. For the CDR3, the DNA is TGCGCCAGCAGTGAGTCGCAGATTGACAATGAGCAGTTCTTC.

The rearrangement joins TRBV4-1 to TRBJ2-7, with 9 bases aligning to TRBD1. From germline, CDR1 is MGHRA and CDR2 YSYEKL. Losses at the gene ends were 6 bases for V and 0 bases for J; bases not matched to a gene: 6. The CDR3 extends over 15 amino acids. The CDR3: CASSPGQGPSYEQYF. The CDR3 DNA follows: TGCGCCAGCAGTCCTGGACAGGGGCCCTCCTACGAGCAGTACTTC.

This chain uses TRBV28 with TRBJ1-2; 7 nucleotides align to TRBD1. CDR1 is MDHEN, CDR2 SYDVKM, per germline. The CDR3 sequence is 15 residues long. The junction had 8 bases not matched to a gene; V was cut back by 3 bases and J by 4 bases. CDR3 coding DNA: TGTGCCAGCAGTTTCCCGACAGGGACGGGCTATGGCTACACCTTC. Protein: CASSFPTGTGYGYTF.

V and J are TRBV5-1 and TRBJ2-7, with D maybe TRBD1 (6 bases). This CDR3 comprises 14 residues. The V gene's germline CDR1 is SGHRS and CDR2 YFSETQ. Trimming left V 0 bases short and J 3 bases short, with 10 bases between. The CDR3 loop is CASSLATGNYEQYF. In nucleotides, the CDR3 is TGCGCCAGCAGCTTGGCCACAGGGAACTACGAGCAGTACTTC.

This chain uses TRBV19 with TRBJ1-5, with D maybe TRBD1 (6 bases). The CDR3 spans 15 residues. CDR1 is LNHDA and CDR2 is SQIVND in the germline V gene (reference sequence). The V end lost 5 bases, the J end lost 7 bases, and 18 bases lay between the germline ends. CDR3 region: CASSPEHRALQPQHF. CDR3 DNA: TGTGCCAGTAGTCCAGAGCACAGGGCGCTCCAGCCCCAGCATTTT.

The chain uses TRBV23-1 and TRBJ1-3, with 8 bases fitting TRBD1. TRBV23-1 counts as an open reading frame of uncertain function. Losses at the gene ends were 5 bases for V and 3 bases for J; bases not matched to a gene: 3. The CDR3 runs 14 residues. The CDR3 protein is CASSADRDGNTIYF. The CDR3 DNA reads TGCGCCAGCAGTGCGGACAGGGATGGAAACACCATATATTTT.

The chain uses TRBV4-3 and TRBJ1-2; TRBD1 matches 9 bases. Germline V gives CDR1 LGHNA, CDR2 YSLEER. The junction had 7 bases not matched to a gene; V was cut back by 0 bases and J by 8 bases. The CDR3 covers 15 residues. The CDR3 loop is CASSQDWDRVTGYTF. Written as DNA, the CDR3 is TGCGCCAGCAGCCAAGATTGGGACAGGGTAACCGGCTACACCTTC.

This chain joins TRBV7-8 and TRBJ1-1; D is perhaps TRBD1 (6 bases). The germline CDR1 and CDR2 sequences are SGHVS and FQNEAQ. This CDR3 comprises 13 residues. The V and J ends lost 5 bases and 4 bases respectively, with 11 bases between them. The CDR3 DNA sequence: TGTGCCAGCAGCCAACAGGGTCCCACTGAAGCTTTCTTT. Its translation is CASSQQGPTEAFF. The whole variable domain, filled in from reference TRBV7-8 and TRBJ1-1, reads GAGVSQSPRYKVAKRGQDVALRCDPISGHVSLFWYQQALGQGPEFLTYFQNEAQLDKSGLPSDRFFAERPEGSVSTLKIQRTQQEDSAVYLCASSQQGPTEAFFGQGTRLTVV.

The chain carries TRBV5-1 and TRBJ2-7, with D possibly TRBD2 on 5 matching bases. This CDR3 comprises 15 residues. V was cut by 4 bases and J by 2 bases, with 16 bases left in between. Germline V gives CDR1 SGHRS, CDR2 YFSETQ. This chain's CDR3 is CASSRESDGTYEQYF. CDR3 nucleotide sequence: TGCGCCAGCAGCCGTGAGAGCGACGGGACCTACGAGCAGTACTTC.

The chain is built from TRBV3-1 (or the pseudogene TRBV3-2) and TRBJ2-7; a possible D gene is TRBD1 (6 bases). Germline values: CDR1 LGHDT, CDR2 YNNKEL (reference sequence). V gave up 0 bases and J gave up 0 bases, with 12 bases separating them. The CDR3 runs 16 residues. For the CDR3, the DNA is TGTGCCAGCAGCCAAGATTCAGGGGATTTCTCCTACGAGCAGTACTTC. Encoded protein: CASSQDSGDFSYEQYF.

A few counts support this clone. The rearrangement uses TRBV2 and TRBJ1-2; possibly TRBD1 for D (6 bases). The V gene's germline CDR1 is SNHLY and CDR2 FYNNEI. Trimming took 0 bases from V and 8 from J, leaving 13 bases between them. The CDR3 consists of 14 residues. CDR3 nucleotide sequence: TGTGCCAGCAGTGAAGCGCTGGGGGCCGGAGGCTACACCTTC. Residues: CASSEALGAGGYTF.

V usage is TRBV19 and J usage is TRBJ2-2; perhaps TRBD1 as D (5 bases). CDR3 length equals 14 residues. CDR1 LNHDA and CDR2 SQIVND come from the germline V gene (reference sequence). Trimming stripped 3 bases from V and 4 bases from J, with 9 bases between. CDR3 loop: CASSMGLITGELFF. Written as DNA, the CDR3 is TGTGCCAGTAGTATGGGGCTGATCACCGGGGAGCTGTTTTTT.

The rearrangement uses TRBV5-1 and TRBJ1-4; 9 bases fit TRBD1. Trimming at V came to 0 bases and at J to 7 bases, leaving 4 bases not matched to a gene. The CDR3 runs 15 residues. Per germline, CDR1 SGHRS and CDR2 YFSETQ. The CDR3 DNA sequence: TGCGCCAGCAGCTTGGCACAGGGGGCCGGTGAAAAACTGTTTTTT. Its translation is CASSLAQGAGEKLFF. Filled out from reference TRBV5-1 and TRBJ1-4, the complete variable domain reads KAGVTQTPRYLIKTRGQQVTLSCSPISGHRSVSWYQQTPGQGLQFLFEYFSETQRNKGNFPGRFSGRQFSNSRSEMNVSTLELGDSALYLCASSLAQGAGEKLFFGSGTQLSVL.

This clone has a count of ten or more. The V gene is TRBV27, the J gene TRBJ2-7; TRBD2 matches at 7 bases. Per germline, CDR1 MNHEY and CDR2 SMNVEV (reference sequence). This CDR3 contains 14 residues. The trim removed 7 bases at V and 4 bases at J, leaving 10 bases unmatched. This CDR3 reads CASTHSSGSYEQYF. CDR3 DNA: TGTGCCAGCACTCACTCTAGCGGCTCATACGAGCAGTACTTC.